The 8 T cell receptor beta chains below come from one sample, sequenced in a study of Ad26.COV2.S vaccination and SARS-CoV-2 variants. The method was immunoSEQ multiplex PCR; TCRdb's version includes in-frame clones alone and lacks a portion of them. The top ten clones hold about 3.4% of a sample with hundreds of thousands of clones, about nine tenths of them seen once. The sample's treatment: about 20 received Ad26.COV2.S at low or high dose, single or two shots; about 5 received placebo; per-sample allocation not given. The samples date from day 63 after the first vaccine or placebo injection. The sample was peripheral blood, taken in a trial of Ad26.COV2.S vaccine versus placebo. These receptors all stem from a person between 18 and 60 years old who received the Ad26.COV2.S COVID-19 vaccine or a placebo.

J is TRBJ2-7 and V is TRBV6-2 or TRBV6-3, with 9 nucleotides matching TRBD1. V lost 6 bases, J lost 7 bases, and 7 bases stayed unmatched. This CDR3 is built from 13 residues. The germline gives CDR1 MNHEY, CDR2 SVGEGT. In DNA form, the CDR3 reads TGTGCCAGCAGCACAGGGGGCGCGGGAGAGCAGTACTTC. The encoded protein is CASSTGGAGEQYF.

The chain links TRBV5-4 to TRBJ1-2, with unresolved D. The CDR3 loop spans 12 amino acids. Trimming shortened V by 4 bases and J by 8 bases, and 12 bases separated the two germline ends. Germline assignment: CDR1 SGHNT and CDR2 YYREEE (reference sequence). CDR3 bases: TGTGCCAGCAGCATCGGACCCTGGGGCTACACCTTC. This translates into CASSIGPWGYTF.

The V call is TRBV12-3 or TRBV12-4, the J call TRBJ1-1; D not certain. Trimming removed 5 bases at V and 0 bases at J, with 7 bases between. CDR3 length equals 13 residues. This CDR3 reads CASSIRMNTEAFF. In DNA form, the CDR3 reads TGTGCCAGCAGTATCCGGATGAACACTGAAGCTTTCTTT.

The V gene is TRBV29-1, the J gene TRBJ2-7; maybe TRBD1 (6 bases). V dropped 0 bases and J dropped 1 base, with 10 bases sitting between them. The V gene's germline CDR1 is SQVTM and CDR2 ANQGSEA. This CDR3 is 14 amino acids long. The CDR3 is CSVEDPDRSYEQYF. The CDR3 region has the DNA TGCAGCGTTGAAGATCCGGACAGATCCTACGAGCAGTACTTC.

V is TRBV4-2 and J is TRBJ2-5; perhaps TRBD2 as D (7 bases). V was pared by 1 base and J by 5 bases, with 17 bases between. This CDR3 is 16 amino acids long. Germline V lookup: CDR1 LGHNA, CDR2 YNFKEQ. CDR3 nucleotide sequence: TGTGCCAGCAGCCAAGTCGTAACGGGGGGCCGGGAGACCCAGTACTTC. Protein: CASSQVVTGGRETQYF.

This sequence joins TRBV29-1 and TRBJ2-7; 9 nucleotides align to TRBD2. This CDR3 comprises 13 residues. Germline V gene data show CDR1 as SQVTM and CDR2 as ANQGSEA. V was pared by 6 bases and J by 7 bases, with 10 bases of the junction left unmatched. CDR3 bases: TGCAGCGTGTTTAGCGGGGGCCCAGGGGAGCAGTACTTC. Protein: CSVFSGGPGEQYF.

The chain carries TRBV9 and TRBJ2-7, with unresolved D. Per germline, CDR1 SGDLS and CDR2 YYNGEE. The germline V and J ends were trimmed by 7 bases and 8 bases, with 16 bases remaining between them. This CDR3 has 12 amino acids. The CDR3 sequence is CASGPGDTKQYF. The CDR3 DNA sequence: TGTGCCAGCGGACCAGGAGATACGAAGCAGTACTTC.

The J gene is TRBJ1-5, the V gene TRBV4-1; no reliable D call. V was cut by 4 bases and J by 0 bases, with 10 bases left in between. There are 15 residues in the CDR3. Per the germline V gene, CDR1 is MGHRA and CDR2 is YSYEKL. CDR3 sequence reads: CASSPLTGSNQPQHF. The CDR3 DNA sequence: TGCGCCAGCAGCCCCCTAACGGGTAGCAATCAGCCCCAGCATTTT.